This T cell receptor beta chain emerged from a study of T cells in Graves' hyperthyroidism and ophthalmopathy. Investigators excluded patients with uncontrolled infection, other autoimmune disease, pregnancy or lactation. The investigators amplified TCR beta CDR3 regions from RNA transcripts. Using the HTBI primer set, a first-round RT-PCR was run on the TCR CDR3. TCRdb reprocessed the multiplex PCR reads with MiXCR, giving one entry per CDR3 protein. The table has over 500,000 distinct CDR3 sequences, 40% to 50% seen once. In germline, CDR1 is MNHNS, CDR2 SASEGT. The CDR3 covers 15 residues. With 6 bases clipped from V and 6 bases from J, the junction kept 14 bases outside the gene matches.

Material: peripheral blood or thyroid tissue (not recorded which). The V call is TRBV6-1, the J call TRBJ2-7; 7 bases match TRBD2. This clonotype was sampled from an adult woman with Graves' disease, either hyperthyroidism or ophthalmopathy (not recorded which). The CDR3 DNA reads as TGTGCCAGCAGACCCCGGACTAGAACTAAGACCGAGCAGTACTTC. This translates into CASRPRTRTKTEQYF.